The 8 T cell receptor beta chains given below trace back to one sample, sequenced in a study of molecular identifiers for immune sequencing clone quantification (dated by TCRdb to between 2017 and 2018). Library construction relied on PCR. TCRdb records Illumina HiSeq 4000 as the sequencer. Using fastp at Q25 and MiXCR, TCRdb reprocessed the public reads and kept productive beta chains. Each CDR3 protein gets just one entry, which takes the most common genes and DNA from the rows behind it. The sample data list around 480,000 distinct CDR3 sequences, and over 20% of these were observed just once. The top ten constitute around 0.84% of the sample. Sample: naive CD8+ T cells from blood, with Jurkat cell RNA spiked in. The cell subset or site label, as the study defines it: FACS-sorted CD8+CD4-CCR7+CD45RA+ naive T cells. The source is a human donor in good health. Some libraries in this study had Jurkat cell RNA spiked in.

This clonotype was seen only a few times. The chain carries TRBV29-1 and TRBJ2-7; unclear D gene. The CDR3 sequence is 11 residues long. Looked up from germline, CDR1 is SQVTM and CDR2 is ANQGSEA. V was shortened by 6 bases and J by 4 bases, with 10 bases between the two germline ends. CDR3 bases: TGCAGCGTGGCTATCAGATACGAGCAGTACTTC. This gives the protein CSVAIRYEQYF.

This clonotype was detected many times. The chain uses TRBV7-9 and TRBJ2-7; D call uncertain. V dropped 3 bases and J dropped 3 bases, with 3 bases sitting between them. The CDR3 has 11 amino acids. Germline loops: CDR1 SEHNR, CDR2 FQNEAQ (reference sequence). CDR3 DNA sequence: TGTGCCAGCAGCTTGTACTACGAGCAGTACTTC. Amino acids: CASSLYYEQYF.

This clonotype appeared a few times. The chain uses TRBV30 and TRBJ2-7; 12 bases are shared with TRBD2. Looked up from germline, CDR1 is GTSNPN and CDR2 is SVGIG (reference sequence). CDR3 length equals 15 residues. J lost 3 bases, V lost 2 bases, and 5 bases had no gene match. CDR3 amino acids: CAWSTGLAGNYEQYF. CDR3 nucleotides: TGTGCCTGGAGTACAGGACTAGCGGGGAACTACGAGCAGTACTTC.

This clonotype has a handful of counts. The CDR3 spells CASSREGGVIYEQYF. The CDR3 DNA is TGCGCCAGCAGCCGTGAGGGGGGGGTTATTTACGAGCAGTACTTC. The V gene is TRBV4-3, the J gene TRBJ2-7; D perhaps matches TRBD2 (7 bases). Germline values: CDR1 LGHNA, CDR2 YSLEER. V was trimmed by 4 bases and J by 4 bases, leaving 17 bases between them. CDR3 length equals 15 residues.

This clonotype has a count of ten or more. The rearrangement joins TRBV13 to TRBJ2-6; D is unclear. Germline values: CDR1 PRHDT, CDR2 FYEKMQ (reference sequence). The V gene lost 2 bases and the J gene lost 11 bases, with 7 bases spanning the gap. The CDR3 is made up of 12 amino acids. The CDR3 bases are TGTGCCAGCAGCTTATTTTCGGACGTCCTGACTTTC. This codes for CASSLFSDVLTF.

This clonotype showed up many times. This rearrangement joins TRBV25-1 to TRBJ2-7, with D perhaps assigned TRBD1 or TRBD2 (5 bases each). CDR3 size: 15 residues. V was trimmed by 6 bases and J by 5 bases, leaving 20 bases between them. CDR1 is MGHDK and CDR2 is SYGVNS in the germline V gene. The CDR3, as DNA: TGTGCCAGCAGCGGACTGGGACCGGTTCCTAACGAGCAGTACTTC. It encodes CASSGLGPVPNEQYF.

This clonotype was counted a few times. V usage is TRBV27 and J usage is TRBJ2-3; D ambiguous. The V end was cut by 3 bases, the J end by 4 bases, with 11 bases between. The germline CDR1 and CDR2 sequences are MNHEY and SMNVEV (reference sequence). There are 14 residues in the CDR3. The CDR3 loop is CASSFGPASDTQYF. The CDR3 DNA reads TGTGCCAGCAGTTTTGGCCCAGCATCAGATACGCAGTATTTT.

The chain uses TRBV27 and TRBJ1-6, with TRBD1 matching 10 bases. Looked up from germline, CDR1 is MNHEY and CDR2 is SMNVEV (reference sequence). The V gene end was trimmed by 6 bases and the J gene end by 9 bases; junction bases not matched to a gene: 11. The CDR3 consists of 16 residues. This chain's CDR3 is CASSSSAGTGASPLHF. In DNA, the CDR3 is TGTGCCAGCAGCTCCAGCGCCGGGACAGGGGCTTCACCCCTCCACTTT.